Below, one T cell receptor beta chain is given with its context. This record belongs to a study of beta chain features in type 1 diabetes. The CDR3 sequence is 17 residues long. CDR1 LGHNA and CDR2 YSLEER come from the germline V gene. What was sequenced were expressed TCRB transcripts, since all of the isolated RNA had been reverse transcribed. Approximately 3.9 million reads per sample were averaged for naive, central memory and regulatory samples. Profiling relied on immunoSEQ multiplex PCR, and the TCRdb table lists in-frame clones only, not all of them. The sample contains under 400,000 clones, 13% to 15% of which appear only once.

What was sequenced was central memory CD4+ T cells from blood. The TCR was taken from a man aged 30 to 39 in good health. The V and J genes are TRBV4-3 and TRBJ2-5; D is perhaps TRBD2 (6 bases). The better agreement between TRBJ2-7 and the DNA end casts doubt on the J call. CDR3 in amino acids: CASSQDGPLAGIYEQYF. CDR3 nucleotides: TGCGCCAGCAGCCAAGACGGCCCTTTGGCGGGGATCTACGAGCAGTACTTC.